This T cell receptor (beta chain) appears in the sequencing data of a study of neurological immune-mediated disorders. 5'RACE with 10-nucleotide random UMIs generated the cDNA. MiXCR, applied by TCRdb to the 5' RACE reads, yields one record per CDR3 protein. The repertoire holds tens of thousands of distinct CDR3 sequences, with almost 7.5% as singletons. This clonotype appeared many times. The CDR3 has 15 amino acids. Trimming removed 3 bases from V and 0 bases from J; junction bases left unmatched: 5. This clonotype originated in a man between 45 and 60 years old in good health. What was sequenced was CD4+ T cells from blood. The V gene is TRBV12-3 or TRBV12-4, the J gene TRBJ2-7, with TRBD2 matching over 7 bases. CDR3 sequence reads: CASSLGRGSSYEQYF. The CDR3 DNA follows: TGTGCCAGCAGTTTGGGGCGGGGGAGCTCCTACGAGCAGTACTTC.